A selection of T cell receptor beta chains follows, all from one sample in a study of regulatory T cells in long-lasting Graves disease. TCRdb recomputed calls from the multiplex PCR reads with MiXCR, one row per CDR3 protein. The sample shows fewer than 500,000 distinct CDR3 sequences, about 16% of them seen only once. These same data were also listed under a study on T cells in Graves' hyperthyroidism and ophthalmopathy.

Sequenced material: peripheral blood mononuclear cells (PBMCs), taken at new diagnosis, from a patient treated with antithyroid drugs. The receptor source for this set is a man aged 35 to 55 with Graves disease. Each CDR3 is given without its conserved first and last residue. A D gene is named only where the DNA matches it firmly.

d_call cdr3_length v_call cdr3_aa
. 10 TRBV10-2 ASSALSYEQY
. 12 TRBV30 AWSSGNSYNEQF
. 13 TRBV27 ASRVTAQGGYEQY
. 11 TRBV28 ASSFGGAHEQF
. 12 TRBV20-1 SAREGVSYNEQF
TRBD1 12 TRBV5-1 ASSQGTGDQPQH
. 12 TRBV7-9 ASSLETGWNEQF
. 13 TRBV13 ASSLTGDTLHEQF
. 12 TRBV27 ASSFGGGSDTQY
. 12 TRBV28 ASSLGPEAYEQY
. 14 TRBV7-2 ASSLGVGLRTDTQY
. 12 TRBV5-1 ASSFGLHSYEQY